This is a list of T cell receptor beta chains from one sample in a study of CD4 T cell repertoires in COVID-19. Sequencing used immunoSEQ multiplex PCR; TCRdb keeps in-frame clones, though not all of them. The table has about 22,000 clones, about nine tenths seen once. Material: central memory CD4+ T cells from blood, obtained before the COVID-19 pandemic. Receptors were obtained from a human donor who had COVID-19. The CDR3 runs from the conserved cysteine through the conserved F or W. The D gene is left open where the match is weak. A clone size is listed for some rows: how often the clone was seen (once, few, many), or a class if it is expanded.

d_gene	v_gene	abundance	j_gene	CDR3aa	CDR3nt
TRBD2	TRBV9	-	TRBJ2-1	CASSVGTSGGGHYNEQFF	TGTGCCAGCAGCGTAGGGACTAGCGGGGGGGGACATTACAATGAGCAGTTCTTC
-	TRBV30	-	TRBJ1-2	CAWSVGGRGYTF	TGTGCCTGGAGTGTCGGGGGGCGCGGCTACACCTTC
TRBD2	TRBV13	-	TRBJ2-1	CASSLRKRGGYNEQFF	TGTGCCAGCAGCTTAAGGAAGCGGGGGGGCTACAATGAGCAGTTCTTC
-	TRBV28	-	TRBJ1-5	CASSLWLGGVRQPQHF	TGTGCCAGCAGTTTATGGCTGGGGGGGGTTAGACAGCCCCAGCATTTT
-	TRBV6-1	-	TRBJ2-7	CASSETITYEQYF	TGTGCCAGCAGTGAGACTATTACCTACGAGCAGTACTTC
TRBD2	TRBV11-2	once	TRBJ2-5	CASRISGGAETQYF	TGTGCCAGCAGGATTAGCGGGGGGGCGGAGACCCAGTACTTC
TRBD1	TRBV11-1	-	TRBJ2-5	CASSLDREAGETQYF	TGTGCCAGCAGCTTGGACAGGGAGGCGGGAGAGACCCAGTACTTC
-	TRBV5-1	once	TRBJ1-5	CASSLAGISNQPQHF	TGCGCCAGCAGCTTGGCAGGGATTAGCAATCAGCCCCAGCATTTT
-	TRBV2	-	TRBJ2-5	CASSERQVETQYF	TGTGCCAGCAGTGAAAGACAGGTTGAAACCCAGTACTTC
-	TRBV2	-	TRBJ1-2	CASSEGGAENYGYTF	TGTGCCAGCAGTGAGGGGGGGGCAGAAAACTATGGCTACACCTTC
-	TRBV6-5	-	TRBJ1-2	CASSSTGTNYGYTF	TGTGCCAGCAGTTCGACGGGAACGAACTATGGCTACACCTTC
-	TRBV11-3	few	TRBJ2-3	CASSPGTGYHTDTQYF	TGTGCCAGCAGCCCTGGAACAGGATACCACACAGATACGCAGTATTTT
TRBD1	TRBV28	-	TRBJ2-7	CASSSTGGNLPEQYF	TGTGCCAGCAGTTCGACAGGGGGCAACTTACCCGAGCAGTACTTC
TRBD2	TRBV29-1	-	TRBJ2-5	CSVVGGGNKETQYF	TGCAGCGTTGTCGGGGGGGGCAACAAAGAGACCCAGTACTTC
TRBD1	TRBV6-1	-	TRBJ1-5	CASSGTGVNQPQHF	TGTGCCAGCAGTGGTACAGGGGTCAATCAGCCCCAGCATTTT
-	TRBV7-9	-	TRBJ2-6	CAAPWGAGANVLTF	TGTGCAGCGCCTTGGGGCGCTGGGGCCAACGTCCTGACTTTC
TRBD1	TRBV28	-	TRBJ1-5	CASGGQGMSNQPQHF	TGTGCCAGTGGAGGACAGGGCATGAGCAATCAGCCCCAGCATTTT
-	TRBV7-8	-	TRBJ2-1	CASSKEVEWGNYEQFF	TGTGCCAGCAGCAAGGAAGTCGAATGGGGCAATTATGAGCAGTTCTTC
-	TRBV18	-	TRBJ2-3	CASSPQTSTDTQYF	TGTGCCAGCTCACCACAGACTAGCACAGATACGCAGTATTTT
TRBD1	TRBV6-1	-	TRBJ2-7	CASSGQGGVHEQYF	TGTGCCAGCAGTGGACAGGGTGGTGTTCACGAGCAGTACTTC
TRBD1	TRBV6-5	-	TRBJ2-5	CASSSLGTGQETQYF	TGTGCCAGCAGCTCCCTGGGGACAGGACAAGAGACCCAGTACTTC
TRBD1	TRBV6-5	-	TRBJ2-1	CASSVTRDRVGEQFF	TGTGCCAGCAGTGTCACACGGGACAGGGTAGGTGAGCAGTTCTTC
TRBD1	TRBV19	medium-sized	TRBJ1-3	CASSDRDRVANTIYF	TGTGCCAGTAGTGACCGGGACAGGGTCGCGAACACCATATATTTT
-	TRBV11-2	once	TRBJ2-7	CASSLGTRTGEQYF	TGTGCCAGCAGCCTCGGGACACGTACCGGGGAGCAGTACTTC
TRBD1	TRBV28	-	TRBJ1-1	CASSFVQGAGLNTEAFF	TGTGCCAGCAGTTTCGTACAGGGGGCCGGTTTGAACACTGAAGCTTTCTTT
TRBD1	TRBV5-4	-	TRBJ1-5	CASSLTGADQPQHF	TGTGCCAGCAGCTTGACAGGGGCCGATCAGCCCCAGCATTTT
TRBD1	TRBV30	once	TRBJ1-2	CAWRVQGAVYGYTF	TGTGCCTGGAGGGTACAGGGGGCGGTCTATGGCTACACCTTC
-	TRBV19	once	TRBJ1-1	CASSMRQLNTEAFF	TGTGCCAGTAGTATGAGGCAACTCAACACTGAAGCTTTCTTT
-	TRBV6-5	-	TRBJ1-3	CASINSGNTIYF	TGTGCCAGCATAAACTCTGGAAACACCATATATTTT
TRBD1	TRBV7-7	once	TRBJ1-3	CASSFGTGNGNTIYF	TGTGCCAGCAGCTTCGGGACAGGGAATGGAAACACCATATATTTT
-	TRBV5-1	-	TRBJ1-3	CASSLVADRSGNTIYF	TGCGCCAGCAGCTTGGTCGCGGACAGATCTGGAAACACCATATATTTT
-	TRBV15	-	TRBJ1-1	CATSRDSLNTEAFF	TGTGCCACCAGCAGGGACAGTCTGAACACTGAAGCTTTCTTT
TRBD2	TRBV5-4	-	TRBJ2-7	CASSPRSGRIYEQYF	TGTGCCAGCAGCCCCCGTAGCGGGAGGATATACGAGCAGTACTTC
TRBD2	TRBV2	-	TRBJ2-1	CASSSGTYEQFF	TGTGCCAGCTCTAGCGGGACATATGAGCAGTTCTTC
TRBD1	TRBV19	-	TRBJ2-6	CASSLRTGERGGANVLTF	TGTGCCAGTAGTTTACGGACAGGGGAACGAGGTGGGGCCAACGTCCTGACTTTC
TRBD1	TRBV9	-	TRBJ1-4	CASSVDATGGGEKLFF	TGTGCCAGCAGCGTAGACGCGACAGGGGGAGGGGAAAAACTGTTTTTT
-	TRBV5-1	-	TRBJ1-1	CASSLGMTGNTEAFF	TGCGCCAGCAGTTTGGGAATGACGGGGAACACTGAAGCTTTCTTT
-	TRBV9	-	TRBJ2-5	CASSVVPGQGQETQYF	TGTGCCAGCAGCGTAGTCCCAGGGCAGGGACAAGAGACCCAGTACTTC
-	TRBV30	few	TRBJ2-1	CACMTGVSYNEQFF	TGTGCCTGCATGACAGGAGTCTCCTACAATGAGCAGTTCTTC
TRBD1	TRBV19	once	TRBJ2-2	CASGTGGSTGELFF	TGTGCCAGCGGGACAGGGGGCAGTACCGGGGAGCTGTTTTTT
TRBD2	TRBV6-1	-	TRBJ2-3	CASSDPTGTSVTDTQYF	TGTGCCAGCAGTGACCCCACCGGGACTAGCGTGACAGATACGCAGTATTTT
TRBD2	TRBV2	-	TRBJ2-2	CASREGQWYTGELFF	TGTGCCTCAAGGGAGGGGCAGTGGTACACCGGGGAGCTGTTTTTT
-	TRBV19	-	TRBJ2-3	CASKKGSLGTDTQYF	TGTGCCAGTAAAAAAGGCAGCCTAGGAACAGATACGCAGTATTTT
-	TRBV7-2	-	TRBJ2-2	CASSLVSVAHTGELFF	TGTGCCAGCAGCTTAGTCTCGGTAGCGCACACCGGGGAGCTGTTTTTT
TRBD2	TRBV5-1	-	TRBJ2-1	CASSLAGSGSWDEQFF	TGCGCCAGCAGCTTGGCGGGTAGCGGGAGTTGGGATGAGCAGTTCTTC
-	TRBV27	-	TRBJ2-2	CASSSTGTPTGELFF	TGTGCCAGCAGTTCGACGGGGACACCCACCGGGGAGCTGTTTTTT
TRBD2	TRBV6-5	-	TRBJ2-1	CASSLTSGEGNEQFF	TGTGCCAGCAGTCTGACTAGCGGGGAAGGCAATGAGCAGTTCTTC